A single T cell receptor (beta chain) is shown here with its context. Its antigen remains unidentified. Documented treatment: 19 received Ad26.COV2.S at low or high dose, single or two shots; 5 received placebo; per-sample allocation not given. Sampling was done on day 63 after the first vaccine or placebo injection. Boston supplied an adult donor aged 18-55 years. As its vector, the vaccine had Ad26, which expressed Wuhan-strain SARS-CoV-2 spike. This specimen belongs to a study of Ad26.COV2.S vaccination and SARS-CoV-2 variants. Overall study: Intramuscular Ad26.COV2.S at 5x10^10 or 1x10^11 viral particles.

Here immunoSEQ multiplex PCR was the method, and the copy in TCRdb shows in-frame clones only, minus some. This sample has about 350,000 clones, with around 90% found just once. Germline V CDR1 and CDR2: SGHRS, YFSETQ. Trimming took 4 bases from V and 5 from J, leaving 15 bases between them. This CDR3 is 14 amino acids long. Broader study findings: Researchers cautioned that TCR breadth and depth analyses may have underestimated total T cell responses.

The J gene is TRBJ2-5, the V gene TRBV5-1, with D possibly being TRBD1 (6 bases). The source material was peripheral blood, sampled in a trial of Ad26.COV2.S vaccine versus placebo. The clonotype comes from a person aged 18 to 65 who received the Ad26.COV2.S COVID-19 vaccine or a placebo. The CDR3 protein is CASSPGQGGETQYF. Here the CDR3 DNA reads TGCGCCAGCAGCCCGGGACAAGGCGGGGAGACCCAGTACTTC.